Given below is one T cell receptor beta chain in context. Its antigen target is currently unknown. No much larger clone exists at a distance of one base, and base qualities are not known. These data come from a study of CD8 T cells in ankylosing spondylitis (dated by TCRdb to the late 2010s). Notes on the research overall: The study profiled T cell receptor beta repertoires in healthy donors and ankylosing spondylitis patients to find disease-linked TCR variants. The whole study cohort included 95 to 130 healthy donors and 25 or so ankylosing spondylitis patients. Samples of peripheral blood were taken, and for ankylosing spondylitis patients, synovial fluid was collected as well.

Paper-wide results and their limitations: According to the report, matched synovial fluid samples from ankylosing spondylitis patients were significantly enriched for the disease-linked clones. Blood from ankylosing spondylitis patients appeared to be characterized by a TCR beta motif made up of under 10 highly homologous amino acid variants. The disease-linked clones had a CD8+ phenotype and were found at relatively low frequencies in peripheral blood. Some motif variants had previously been reported in the synovial fluid and blood of reactive arthritis patients, which suggests shared mechanisms of disease initiation.

Sequencing instrument: Illumina HiSeq 2500. Quantitative 5'-RACE with molecular barcodes was the method used to prepare the TCR beta libraries. The paper's data handling went like this. A new computational method based on a probabilistic model of VDJ rearrangement was used to identify disease-linked TCR variants. TCRdb reanalyzed the raw reads on its own, using fastp at Q25 for trimming and MiXCR for clone calling, and kept in-frame beta chains. Every CDR3 protein is listed once, alongside the most common genes and DNA of its rows. TCRdb's processing, not the authors' own work, is the source of the V and J calls. The sample table lists about 360,000 distinct CDR3 sequences, 20% to 25% of them with a count of one. The top ten hold less than 15% of the sample. Sequences SGHAT (CDR1) and FQNNGV (CDR2) are obtained from the germline V gene. V is pared back by 0 bases and J by 7 bases, with 9 bases lying between the germline termini. From the cysteine through the phenylalanine, the CDR3 covers 13 amino acids. The entry retains the CDR3 DNA only, 39 bases that are in frame from base 1.

The source material was blood, either unsorted or a sorted T cell fraction (not recorded which). The TCR comes from a male donor with ankylosing spondylitis or in good health (not recorded which). Here the chain combines TRBV11-2 and TRBJ1-1, with the D gene too uncertain to name. The nucleotide sequence reads as follows: TGTGCCAGCAGCTTAGAGAGGGCAGGTGAAGCTTTCTTT. Translation gives CASSLERAGEAFF.